Listed here are 27 T cell receptor beta chains from one sample, sequenced in a study of blood T cell repertoires in COVID-19. Sequencing was performed with immunoSEQ multiplex PCR; in TCRdb, only in-frame clones are kept and a portion is missing. The table has roughly 280,000 clones, roughly nine tenths seen once. Sequenced sample: peripheral blood. Source of these receptors: a man aged 40-49 years with active or convalescent COVID-19.

The V and J genes are TRBV6-2 or TRBV6-3 and TRBJ2-3; unclear D gene. The germline CDR1 and CDR2 sequences are MNHEY and SVGEGT. V was shortened by 0 bases and J by 4 bases, with 11 bases between the two germline ends. The CDR3 contains 15 residues. The CDR3 region is CASSYSGAEADTQYF. In DNA form, the CDR3 reads TGTGCCAGCAGTTACTCCGGAGCCGAGGCAGATACGCAGTATTTT.

The rearrangement joins TRBV7-6 to TRBJ2-2; tentatively, D is TRBD1 (5 bases). Trimming took 5 bases from V and 7 from J, leaving 26 bases between them. The CDR3 covers 18 residues. Germline-derived CDR1 and CDR2 are SGHVS and FNYEAQ. The CDR3 region is CASSLILAPDKPGGELFF. DNA for the CDR3: TGTGCCAGCAGCCTAATCTTAGCCCCGGACAAGCCCGGCGGGGAGCTGTTTTTT.

The chain joins TRBV19 to TRBJ2-5; TRBD2 aligns across 12 bases. Germline V gene data show CDR1 as LNHDA and CDR2 as SQIVND (reference sequence). CDR3 length: 15 residues. The trim removed 6 bases at V and 0 bases at J, leaving 2 bases unmatched. The CDR3 bases are TGTGCCAGTAGCCGGACTAGCGGGGACCAAGAGACCCAGTACTTC. It codes for CASSRTSGDQETQYF.

This chain uses TRBV11-1 with TRBJ1-1; D is unresolved. Deletions cut 3 bases from V and 4 bases from J, with 6 bases between. Germline CDR1 reads SGHAT; CDR2 reads FQDESV (reference sequence). This CDR3 spans 12 amino acids. DNA for the CDR3: TGTGCCAGCAGCTTGCGAAGCACTGAAGCTTTCTTT. Translation: CASSLRSTEAFF.

The CDR3 DNA reads TGTGCCAGCAGCAGTCCGGGGGATTACCAAGAGACCCAGTACTTC. This codes for CASSSPGDYQETQYF. The chain is built from TRBV11-2 and TRBJ2-5, with a possible D match to TRBD2 (6 bases). CDR3 length: 15 residues. Germline assignment: CDR1 SGHAT and CDR2 FQNNGV. The V end lost 5 bases, the J end lost 0 bases, and 13 bases lay between the germline ends.

V gene TRBV30 combines with J gene TRBJ1-6; D is ambiguous. Germline V gene data show CDR1 as GTSNPN and CDR2 as SVGIG (reference sequence). Trimming pared 0 bases from V and 0 bases from J, leaving 6 bases between. The CDR3 extends over 15 amino acids. This CDR3 is CAWSVPGSYNSPLHF. Here the CDR3 DNA reads TGTGCCTGGAGTGTACCCGGCTCCTATAATTCACCCCTCCACTTT.

The chain joins TRBV2 to TRBJ2-3, with D possibly being TRBD1 (6 bases). This CDR3 has 13 amino acids. Trimming took 3 bases from V and 2 from J, leaving 6 bases between them. Germline V lookup: CDR1 SNHLY, CDR2 FYNNEI. CDR3 sequence reads: CASSEGATDTQYF. The CDR3 coding sequence is TGTGCCAGCAGTGAGGGGGCCACAGATACGCAGTATTTT.

CDR3 coding DNA: TGTGCCAGCAGCCTAATCTGGGAGGTCGGAATTTCACCCCTCCACTTT. Its translation: CASSLIWEVGISPLHF. The rearrangement uses TRBV5-5 and TRBJ1-6; D gene ambiguous. This CDR3 region has 16 residues. Trimming stripped 4 bases from V and 9 bases from J, with 20 bases between. Per germline, CDR1 SGHKS and CDR2 YYEKEE (reference sequence).

The gene calls are TRBV15 and TRBJ2-5, with 7 nucleotides matching TRBD2. Germline V gene sequence: CDR1 LNHNV, CDR2 YYDKDF (reference sequence). CDR3 size: 16 residues. V was pared by 0 bases and J by 5 bases, with 9 bases of the junction left unmatched. In DNA form, the CDR3 reads TGTGCCACCAGCAGAGAGCAGGGAGGGCCGTGGGAGACCCAGTACTTC. Its translation: CATSREQGGPWETQYF.

This chain's CDR3 is CASSWGAGELFF. The DNA for the CDR3 is TGCGCCAGCAGTTGGGGAGCCGGGGAGCTGTTTTTT. The chain is built from TRBV5-1 and TRBJ2-2, with D perhaps matching TRBD2 (5 bases). The germline CDR1 and CDR2 sequences are SGHRS and YFSETQ. Trimming stripped 5 bases from V and 6 bases from J, with 8 bases between. The CDR3 runs to 12 residues.

The chain links TRBV7-3 to TRBJ2-5; weak D call: TRBD2 (5 bases). There are 15 residues in the CDR3. The V gene lost 3 bases and the J gene lost 3 bases, with 14 bases spanning the gap. Looked up from germline, CDR1 is SGHTA and CDR2 is FQGTGA. This CDR3 reads CASSFQPGIKETQYF. CDR3 sequence (DNA): TGTGCCAGCAGCTTCCAGCCCGGGATAAAAGAGACCCAGTACTTC.

The V and J genes are TRBV12-3 or TRBV12-4 and TRBJ1-6; D is unresolved. The CDR3 contains 13 residues. The V gene lost 8 bases and the J gene lost 6 bases, with 11 bases spanning the gap. CDR3 residues: CASVEEANSPLHF. CDR3 DNA sequence: TGTGCCAGCGTGGAAGAGGCTAATTCACCCCTCCACTTT.

This clone was detected only once. The chain links TRBV7-3 to TRBJ1-1; 10 positions match TRBD1. Germline CDR1 is SGHTA and CDR2 is FQGTGA. The length of the CDR3 is 15 residues. The junction had 8 bases not matched to a gene; V was cut back by 5 bases and J by 5 bases. This chain's CDR3 is CASSISGTGVTEAFF. CDR3 DNA: TGTGCCAGCAGCATCTCCGGGACAGGGGTTACTGAAGCTTTCTTT.

The table lists this clone with a few counts. V is TRBV29-1 and J is TRBJ1-2; 7 bases map to TRBD1. The CDR3 sequence is 13 residues long. From germline, CDR1 is SQVTM and CDR2 ANQGSEA. The ends lost 7 bases at V and 0 bases at J; junction bases unmatched: 5. The CDR3 coding sequence is TGCAGCGATCTACAGGGGACTAACTATGGCTACACCTTC. It specifies CSDLQGTNYGYTF.

V usage is TRBV7-2 and J usage is TRBJ1-1, with D perhaps TRBD1 (6 bases). Germline V lookup: CDR1 SGHTA, CDR2 FQGNSA. This CDR3 spans 15 amino acids. Trimming removed 1 base at V and 11 bases at J, with 20 bases between. DNA of the CDR3: TGTGCCAGCAGCTTAGATTTCGAGGCGGGGGCGAGGGCTTTCTTT. Protein product: CASSLDFEAGARAFF.

The chain combines TRBV3-1 (or the pseudogene TRBV3-2) with TRBJ2-3; D is perhaps TRBD1 (6 bases). The germline CDR1 and CDR2 sequences are LGHDT and YNNKEL (reference sequence). V lost 2 bases, J lost 0 bases, and 6 bases lay in between. CDR3 length equals 14 residues. CDR3 sequence: CASSQQGSTDTQYF. In nucleotides, the CDR3 is TGTGCCAGCAGCCAACAGGGGAGCACAGATACGCAGTATTTT.

The V call is TRBV10-2, the J call TRBJ1-5; D perhaps matches TRBD1 (6 bases). The CDR3 totals 16 residues. V was pared by 0 bases and J by 6 bases, with 15 bases between. Per the germline V gene, CDR1 is WSHSY and CDR2 is SAAADI. This CDR3 reads CASSESRGGGGQPQHF. DNA of the CDR3: TGCGCCAGCAGTGAGTCTAGGGGAGGGGGGGGTCAGCCCCAGCATTTT.

This chain uses TRBV5-5 with TRBJ2-2; D gene ambiguous. The V end was cut by 0 bases, the J end by 6 bases, with 21 bases between. Germline loops: CDR1 SGHKS, CDR2 YYEKEE (reference sequence). There are 18 residues in the CDR3. In nucleotides, the CDR3 is TGTGCCAGCAGCTTGGAGAGTTCCTCCCGGTCGAGCCCCGGGGAGCTGTTTTTT. Protein product: CASSLESSSRSSPGELFF. Full variable domain (rest looked up from reference TRBV5-5 and TRBJ2-2): DAGVTQSPTHLIKTRGQQVTLRCSPISGHKSVSWYQQVLGQGPQFIFQYYEKEERGRGNFPDRFSARQFPNYSSELNVNALLLGDSALYLCASSLESSSRSSPGELFFGEGSRLTVL.

The chain uses TRBV5-1 and TRBJ2-7, with D tentatively TRBD1 (5 bases). Germline lookup yields CDR1 SGHRS and CDR2 YFSETQ. The CDR3 is 15 amino acids. V lost 4 bases and J 3 bases, leaving 17 bases between the germline ends. CDR3 nucleotide sequence: TGCGCCAGCAGCCCCCTCCAGGGCAGTCTCTACGAGCAGTACTTC. Protein product: CASSPLQGSLYEQYF.

The chain has TRBV30 and TRBJ1-2; perhaps TRBD1 as D (5 bases). This CDR3 comprises 13 residues. CDR1 and CDR2 (germline): GTSNPN, SVGIG (reference sequence). The V gene lost 3 bases and the J gene lost 1 base, with 9 bases spanning the gap. CDR3 sequence (DNA): TGTGCCTGGAGGGACACCTATAACTATGGCTACACCTTC. Its protein is CAWRDTYNYGYTF.

The genes are TRBV5-1 and TRBJ2-3; 8 positions agree with TRBD2. The germline gives CDR1 SGHRS, CDR2 YFSETQ. J gave up 0 bases and V 5 bases, and 5 bases lay outside the gene matches. The CDR3 contains 15 residues. CDR3 sequence: CASRTIAGSTDTQYF. In nucleotides, the CDR3 is TGCGCCAGCAGGACTATAGCGGGAAGCACAGATACGCAGTATTTT. The entire variable domain, with the rest obtained from reference TRBV5-1 and TRBJ2-3, is as follows: KAGVTQTPRYLIKTRGQQVTLSCSPISGHRSVSWYQQTPGQGLQFLFEYFSETQRNKGNFPGRFSGRQFSNSRSEMNVSTLELGDSALYLCASRTIAGSTDTQYFGPGTRLTVL.

The count of this clone is one. The rearrangement joins TRBV2 to TRBJ1-1, with TRBD1 as a possible D gene (5 bases). The CDR3 runs to 14 residues. Germline CDR1 is SNHLY and CDR2 is FYNNEI. V lost 0 bases and J lost 6, with 11 bases in between. The chain's CDR3 is CASSEAGTLAEAFF. Here the CDR3 DNA reads TGTGCCAGCAGTGAAGCCGGGACTCTAGCTGAAGCTTTCTTT.

This clone was observed a few times. CDR3 protein: CASSEDKTGSTYNEQFF. The CDR3 DNA reads TGTGCCAGCAGTGAAGACAAAACAGGGTCGACCTACAATGAGCAGTTCTTC. V usage is TRBV25-1 and J usage is TRBJ2-1, with a possible D match to TRBD1 (6 bases). The V end lost 2 bases, the J end lost 2 bases, and 16 bases lay between the germline ends. Germline V gene lookup returns CDR1 MGHDK and CDR2 SYGVNS. The CDR3 is made up of 17 amino acids.

The V gene is TRBV5-1, the J gene TRBJ1-2, with D perhaps matching TRBD1 (6 bases). Germline V CDR1 and CDR2: SGHRS, YFSETQ. Trimming removed 4 bases at V and 5 bases at J, with 15 bases between. The CDR3 consists of 14 residues. CDR3 nucleotide sequence: TGCGCCAGCAGCCCGGACCGGACAGAATATGGCTACACCTTC. It specifies CASSPDRTEYGYTF.

The chain uses TRBV9 and TRBJ2-6, with no clear D. This CDR3 has 16 residues. Germline V gene lookup returns CDR1 SGDLS and CDR2 YYNGEE. With 6 bases removed from V and 1 base from J, the gap between germline ends came to 14 bases. The CDR3 region has the DNA TGTGCCAGCAAATATGGCGAGGCGTCTGGGGCCAACGTCCTGACTTTC. This sequence encodes CASKYGEASGANVLTF.

The genes are TRBV14 and TRBJ1-2; D is perhaps TRBD1 (6 bases). Germline CDR1 reads SGHDN; CDR2 reads FVKESK. V shed 0 bases and J shed 8 bases, with 10 bases lying between them. The CDR3 is 13 residues long. CDR3 nucleotide sequence: TGTGCCAGCAGCCAAGATCAGGGGAGAGGCTACACCTTC. It translates to CASSQDQGRGYTF.

This clone has only one observation. This chain joins TRBV7-9 and TRBJ1-1; D not certain. Germline CDR1 reads SEHNR; CDR2 reads FQNEAQ (reference sequence). V dropped 4 bases and J dropped 4 bases, with 13 bases sitting between them. This CDR3 has 14 amino acids. The CDR3 spells CASSSGWEGTEAFF. The CDR3 coding sequence is TGTGCCAGCAGCTCCGGGTGGGAGGGCACTGAAGCTTTCTTT.